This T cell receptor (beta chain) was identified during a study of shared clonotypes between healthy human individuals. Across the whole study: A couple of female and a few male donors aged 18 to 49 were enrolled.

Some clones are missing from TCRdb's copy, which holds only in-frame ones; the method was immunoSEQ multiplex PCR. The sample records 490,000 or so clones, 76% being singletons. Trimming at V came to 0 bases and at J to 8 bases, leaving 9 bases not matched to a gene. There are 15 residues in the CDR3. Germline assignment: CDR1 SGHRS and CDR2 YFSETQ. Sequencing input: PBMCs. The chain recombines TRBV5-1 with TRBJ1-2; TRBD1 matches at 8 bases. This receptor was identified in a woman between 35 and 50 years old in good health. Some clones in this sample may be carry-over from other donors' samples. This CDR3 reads CASSLETGARDGYTF. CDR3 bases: TGCGCCAGCAGCTTGGAGACAGGGGCGAGGGACGGCTACACCTTC. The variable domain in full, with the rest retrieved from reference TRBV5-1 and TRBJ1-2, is KAGVTQTPRYLIKTRGQQVTLSCSPISGHRSVSWYQQTPGQGLQFLFEYFSETQRNKGNFPGRFSGRQFSNSRSEMNVSTLELGDSALYLCASSLETGARDGYTFGSGTRLTVV.